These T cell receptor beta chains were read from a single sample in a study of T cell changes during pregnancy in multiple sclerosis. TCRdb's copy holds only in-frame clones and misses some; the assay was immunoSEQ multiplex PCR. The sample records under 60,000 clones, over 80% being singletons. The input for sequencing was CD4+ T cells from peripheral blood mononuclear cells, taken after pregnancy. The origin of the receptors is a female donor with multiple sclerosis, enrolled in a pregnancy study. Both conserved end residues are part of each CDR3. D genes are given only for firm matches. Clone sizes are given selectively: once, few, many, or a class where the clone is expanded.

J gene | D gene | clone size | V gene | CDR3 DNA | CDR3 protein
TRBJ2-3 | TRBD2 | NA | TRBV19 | TGTGCCAGTAGTACCCTAGCGGCCACAGATACGCAGTATTTT | CASSTLAATDTQYF
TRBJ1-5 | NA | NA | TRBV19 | TGTGCCAGTAGTACCCTGACAGCTCACAATCAGCCCCAGCATTTT | CASSTLTAHNQPQHF
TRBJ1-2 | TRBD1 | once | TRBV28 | TGTGCCAGCAGTTTAAGGCAGGGGGACTATGGCTACACCTTC | CASSLRQGDYGYTF
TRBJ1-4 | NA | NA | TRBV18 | TGTGCCAGCTCACCACCGCATAACAGAGCAACTAATGAAAAACTGTTTTTT | CASSPPHNRATNEKLFF
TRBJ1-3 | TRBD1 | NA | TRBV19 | TGTGCCAGTTGCTCACCGGGACAGGGAATGGGAGGAAACACCATATATTTT | CASCSPGQGMGGNTIYF
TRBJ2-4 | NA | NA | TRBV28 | TGTGCCAGCAGTTTAATGGTACAGTCGGGGGCCAAAAACATTCAGTACTTC | CASSLMVQSGAKNIQYF
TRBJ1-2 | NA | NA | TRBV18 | TGTGCCAGCTCACCACCCGCGGGAGCGTCCCATGGCTACACCTTC | CASSPPAGASHGYTF
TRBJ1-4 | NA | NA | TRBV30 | TGTGCCTGTGGAAGGCGGAATGAAAAACTGTTTTTT | CACGRRNEKLFF
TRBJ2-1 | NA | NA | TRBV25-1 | TGTGCCAGCAGGATGACAGGACCCTACAATGAGCAGTTCTTC | CASRMTGPYNEQFF
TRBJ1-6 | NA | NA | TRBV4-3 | TGCGCCAGCAGCCAAGATCATCGGGATTCACCCCTCCACTTT | CASSQDHRDSPLHF
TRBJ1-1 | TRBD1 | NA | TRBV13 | TGTGCCAGCAGCTTCCGGACAGGGATGAACACTGAAGCTTTCTTT | CASSFRTGMNTEAFF
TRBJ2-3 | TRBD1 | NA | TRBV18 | TGTGCCAGCTCACCTCCGGGACAGGGGGGAGATACGCAGTATTTT | CASSPPGQGGDTQYF
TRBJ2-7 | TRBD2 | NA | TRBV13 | TGTGCCAGCAGCCGTAGCGGGAGAGGTTCGGGGGAGCAGTACTTC | CASSRSGRGSGEQYF
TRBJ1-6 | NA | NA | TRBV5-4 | TGTGCCAGCAGCTCTGCAGGGGATTCTAATTCACCCCTCCACTTT | CASSSAGDSNSPLHF
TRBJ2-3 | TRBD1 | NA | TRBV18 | TGTGCCAGCTCCCGAGACAGGGGCCAAGATACGCAGTATTTT | CASSRDRGQDTQYF
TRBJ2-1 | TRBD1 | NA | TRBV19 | TGTGCCAGTAGCCTGGACAGGGACGGGCGGAATGAGCAGTTCTTC | CASSLDRDGRNEQFF
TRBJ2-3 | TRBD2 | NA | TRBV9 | TGTGCCAGCAGCTCTCCGACTAGCGGGAGATCAGATACGCAGTATTTT | CASSSPTSGRSDTQYF